The clone carrying this TCR beta chain was recorded a few times. Germline values: CDR1 DFQATT, CDR2 SNEGSKA (reference sequence). V was cut by 4 bases and J by 2 bases, with 8 bases left in between. CDR3 size: 12 residues. The data are from a study of T-cell reconstitution after alpha-beta-depleted transplantation in children. During its preparation, the TCRbeta library received unique molecular identifiers. TCRdb reprocessed the PCR reads with MiXCR, giving one entry per CDR3 protein. This sample has about 640,000 distinct CDR3 sequences; roughly 15% occur once, and the top ten carry approximately 1.1%.

The sequence came from a human donor who donated a stem cell graft to a child with acute myeloid leukemia. This chain connects TRBV20-1 to TRBJ1-1; D is unclear. The sequenced sample was PBMCs from the stem cell graft donor, obtained from the stem cell graft. CDR3 nucleotide sequence: TGCAGTGCTATCACGGATAACACTGAAGCTTTCTTT. Its protein is CSAITDNTEAFF.